Below are 31 T cell receptor beta chains sequenced from a single sample in a study of HIV-infected patients and healthy controls. Roughly three months, about 14 weeks, into antiretroviral therapy, follow-up blood was collected. The repertoire came from unfractionated whole blood and reflected all unsorted peripheral T cells. Alpha and beta constant-region primers primed reverse transcription of around 550 ng RNA. Separate chain-specific third strand synthesis with multiplexing indices produced the alpha and beta libraries. TCRdb called the 5' RACE reads again in MiXCR, with one record for every CDR3 protein. The sample has roughly 7,400 distinct CDR3 sequences; roughly 6.8% are singletons. This specimen was blood, taken during antiretroviral therapy. The receptor source for this set is an adult with HIV infection.

This clonotype has at least ten counts. This beta chain is a stray read from a library made for alpha chains; its abundance is not meaningful. The chain combines TRBV30 with TRBJ2-5; 8 bases fit TRBD2. This CDR3 comprises 15 residues. CDR1 is GTSNPN, CDR2 SVGIG, per germline (reference sequence). After removal of 1 base from V and 1 base from J, the junction contained 5 bases not matched to a gene. The CDR3 spells CAWSGVAGSQETQYF. The CDR3 bases are TGTGCCTGGAGTGGTGTAGCGGGGAGCCAAGAGACCCAGTACTTC.

This clonotype was observed many times. Within a library made for alpha chains, this beta chain is off target, and its count is uninformative. The gene calls are TRBV12-3 or TRBV12-4 and TRBJ2-2, with D maybe TRBD2 (5 bases). The CDR3 sequence is 16 residues long. Trimming took 1 base from V and 7 from J, leaving 16 bases between them. CDR3 coding DNA: TGTGCCAGCAGTTTAGTTGGATCCTCAAGCGGCGGGGAGCTGTTTTTT. Translated, it gives CASSLVGSSSGGELFF.

This clonotype is judged medium-sized (0.01 to 0.1%). This beta chain is off target for a library built for alpha chains, so its abundance means little. The genes are TRBV2 and TRBJ2-7, with D maybe TRBD2 (5 bases). V lost 10 bases to trimming and J lost 2 bases, with 15 bases between them. The CDR3 is 13 amino acids. CDR1 and CDR2 from the germline V gene are SNHLY and FYNNEI. This CDR3 reads CATRARGTYEQYF. In DNA form, the CDR3 reads TGTGCCACCCGAGCACGGGGAACCTACGAGCAGTACTTC.

By sample share, this clonotype is medium-sized. For a library built for alpha chains, this beta chain is a stray read; little rests on its size. The chain joins TRBV7-6 to TRBJ2-1; maybe TRBD1 (6 bases). Trimming removed 5 bases at V and 3 bases at J, with 17 bases between. Germline V gene sequence: CDR1 SGHVS, CDR2 FNYEAQ. The CDR3 has 16 amino acids. In DNA form, the CDR3 reads TGTGCCAGCAGCCTCTTACCAGGGGAAAACTACAATGAGCAGTTCTTC. This gives the protein CASSLLPGENYNEQFF.

At least ten counts were recorded for this clonotype. A library prepared for alpha chains yielded this beta chain as an off-target read; its size is of little meaning. This sequence joins TRBV6-5 and TRBJ1-1, with a possible D match to TRBD1 (5 bases). CDR1 and CDR2 from the germline V gene are MNHEY and SVGAGI. CDR3 size: 15 residues. V gave up 6 bases and J gave up 4 bases, with 18 bases separating them. CDR3 sequence (DNA): TGTGCCAGCAGCCTCGAGGGCAGGGTTAGCACTGAAGCTTTCTTT. This codes for CASSLEGRVSTEAFF.

In this sample, this clonotype turned up many times. Since the library was made to target alpha chains, this beta chain is a stray read and its abundance is not meaningful. The chain has TRBV2 and TRBJ2-3; TRBD1 matches 7 bases. V was clipped by 7 bases and J by 1 base; unmatched bases: 5. Looked up from germline, CDR1 is SNHLY and CDR2 is FYNNEI. The CDR3 length is 14 residues. CDR3 coding DNA: TGTGCCAGCATTCGACAGGGCGGCACAGATACGCAGTATTTT. This encodes CASIRQGGTDTQYF.

This clonotype was seen ten or more times. The library was designed around alpha chains, so this beta chain is a stray read whose abundance carries little weight. The chain employs TRBV2 and TRBJ2-3; 14 bases map to TRBD2. This CDR3 contains 17 residues. The germline V gene has CDR1 SNHLY and CDR2 FYNNEI. With V trimmed by 3 bases and J by 0 bases, 2 bases remained unmatched. The CDR3 nucleotides are TGTGCCAGCAGTGAGGGGACTAGCGGGGGAAGCACAGATACGCAGTATTTT. This translates into CASSEGTSGGSTDTQYF. Filled out from reference TRBV2 and TRBJ2-3, the complete variable domain reads EPEVTQTPSHQVTQMGQEVILRCVPISNHLYFYWYRQILGQKVEFLVSFYNNEISEKSEIFDDQFSVERPDGSNFTLKIRSTKLEDSAMYFCASSEGTSGGSTDTQYFGPGTRLTVL.

A word on this clonotype: Since it is a stray read in a library aimed at alpha chains, this beta chain has a size that is not meaningful. This sequence joins TRBV7-9 and TRBJ2-7; 7 nucleotides line up with TRBD2. Germline CDR1 is SEHNR and CDR2 is FQNEAQ (reference sequence). The CDR3 length is 15 residues. V lost 5 bases to trimming and J lost 5 bases; unmatched junction nucleotides: 12. The CDR3 DNA reads as TGTGCCAGCAGCCAGGCTTTGGCGGGAGCGAACGAGCAGTACTTC. Its translation: CASSQALAGANEQYF.

This clonotype was recorded many times. For a library built for alpha chains, this beta chain is a stray read; little rests on its size. The CDR3 loop reads CASESGNLYEQYF. The CDR3 DNA reads as TGTGCCAGTGAGAGTGGGAATCTGTACGAGCAGTACTTC. This rearrangement joins TRBV25-1 to TRBJ2-7, with unresolved D. Trimming took 9 bases from V and 4 from J, leaving 16 bases between them. The CDR3 consists of 13 residues. Germline CDR1 MGHDK, CDR2 SYGVNS.

Relative to its sample, this clonotype is medium-sized. This beta chain lies outside the target of a library built for alpha chains; its clone size means little. V is TRBV5-1 and J is TRBJ2-1; 16 bases fit TRBD2. Germline V CDR1 and CDR2: SGHRS, YFSETQ. CDR3 length: 17 residues. The V gene end was trimmed by 4 bases and the J gene end by 5 bases; junction bases not matched to a gene: 6. CDR3 loop: CASSPPGLAGGHNEQFF. CDR3 nucleotides: TGCGCCAGCAGCCCACCGGGACTAGCGGGGGGGCACAATGAGCAGTTCTTC.

This clonotype is medium-sized (0.01 to 0.1%) within its sample. This beta chain appears as a stray read in a library generated for alpha chains; its size is not informative. The chain has TRBV3-1 and TRBJ2-7, with a weak D call TRBD1 (6 bases). CDR1 LGHDT and CDR2 YNNKEL come from the germline V gene (reference sequence). The V and J ends lost 0 bases and 3 bases respectively, with 12 bases between them. CDR3 length: 15 amino acids. The CDR3, as DNA: TGTGCCAGCAGCCAAGATTGGGGGACATTCTACGAGCAGTACTTC. It specifies CASSQDWGTFYEQYF.

This clonotype was seen repeatedly, ten times or more. This beta chain is off target for a library built for alpha chains, so its abundance means little. V gene TRBV6-5 combines with J gene TRBJ2-2, with 7 bases matching TRBD1. Germline lookup yields CDR1 MNHEY and CDR2 SVGAGI. V was pared by 0 bases and J by 5 bases, with 9 bases of the junction left unmatched. This CDR3 region has 17 residues. The CDR3 DNA reads as TGTGCCAGCAGTTACTCGTCCGGGACAGCCAAGACCGGGGAGCTGTTTTTT. It yields the protein CASSYSSGTAKTGELFF.

This clonotype was recorded at least ten times. This beta chain slipped into a library made for alpha chains as a stray read, so its size is not meaningful. The chain combines TRBV29-1 with TRBJ2-1, with D tentatively TRBD2 (6 bases). The CDR3 runs to 16 residues. Germline V gives CDR1 SQVTM, CDR2 ANQGSEA. Trimming took 7 bases from V and 4 from J, leaving 23 bases between them. DNA of the CDR3: TGCAGCGCCGAAGGTTCGGAGGGTCGAAGGTACAATGAGCAGTTCTTC. Protein: CSAEGSEGRRYNEQFF.

The sample holds many counts of this clonotype. This beta chain came through as a stray read in a library set up for alpha chains, and its size says little. The chain carries TRBV6-1 and TRBJ2-3; 7 bases match TRBD1. Per the germline V gene, CDR1 is MNHNS and CDR2 is SASEGT. This CDR3 is 14 amino acids long. J lost 5 bases, V lost 3 bases, and 5 bases had no gene match. This CDR3 is CASSDRGRLDTQYF. In nucleotides, the CDR3 is TGTGCCAGCAGTGATAGGGGGCGCTTAGATACGCAGTATTTT.

By share, this clonotype ranks as medium-sized. This beta chain is a stray read from a library made for alpha chains; its abundance is not meaningful. The DNA for the CDR3 is TGTGCCAGCAGCTCCGACGGAGGGTCCTACAATGAGCAGTTCTTC. Translated, it gives CASSSDGGSYNEQFF. The gene calls are TRBV7-6 and TRBJ2-1; D is possibly TRBD2 (6 bases). The germline CDR1 and CDR2 sequences are SGHVS and FNYEAQ. The V gene lost 4 bases and the J gene lost 1 base, with 11 bases spanning the gap. CDR3 size: 15 residues.

By share, this clonotype counts as medium-sized (0.01 to 0.1%). This beta chain is a stray sequence in a library constructed for alpha chains; its clone size is not meaningful. The rearrangement uses TRBV28 and TRBJ2-7; 8 bases are shared with TRBD2. This CDR3 is built from 14 residues. Trimming took 7 bases from V and 6 from J; bases not matched to a gene: 11. The germline CDR1 and CDR2 sequences are MDHEN and SYDVKM. CDR3 nucleotides: TGTGCCAGCAATGAGCCGGGACTAGTGGGCGAGCAGTACTTC. Protein sequence: CASNEPGLVGEQYF.

Within the sample, this clonotype is medium-sized. The library was designed around alpha chains, so this beta chain is a stray read whose abundance carries little weight. The chain joins TRBV9 to TRBJ2-3; D gene unclear. The V and J ends lost 0 bases and 0 bases respectively, with 11 bases between them. The CDR3 covers 16 residues. The germline V gene encodes CDR1 SGDLS and CDR2 YYNGEE. This chain's CDR3 is CASSVASGPSTDTQYF. DNA of the CDR3: TGTGCCAGCAGCGTAGCTTCGGGCCCTAGCACAGATACGCAGTATTTT.

This clonotype counts as medium-sized. For a library built for alpha chains, this beta chain is a stray read; little rests on its size. The chain has TRBV2 and TRBJ1-4; possibly TRBD1 for D (6 bases). Deletions cut 8 bases from V and 0 bases from J, with 10 bases between. Germline values: CDR1 SNHLY, CDR2 FYNNEI. The CDR3 contains 14 residues. The CDR3 is CASEGGATNEKLFF. CDR3 nucleotides: TGTGCCAGCGAGGGGGGCGCAACTAATGAAAAACTGTTTTTT.

This clonotype was recorded many times. For a library built for alpha chains, this beta chain is a stray read; little rests on its size. This chain uses TRBV5-1 with TRBJ2-1, with 7 bases that match TRBD1. The CDR3 is 14 amino acids. V was pared by 7 bases and J by 1 base, with 5 bases of the junction left unmatched. Germline values: CDR1 SGHRS, CDR2 YFSETQ. The CDR3 protein is CASRDSTSYNEQFF. DNA for the CDR3: TGCGCCAGCCGGGACAGTACTTCCTACAATGAGCAGTTCTTC.

As for this clonotype: The size of this beta chain means little, since it is a stray read in a library made for alpha chains. V gene TRBV30 combines with J gene TRBJ1-4; perhaps TRBD1 as D (5 bases). V gave up 4 bases and J gave up 7 bases, with 13 bases separating them. From germline, CDR1 is GTSNPN and CDR2 SVGIG (reference sequence). The CDR3 extends over 13 amino acids. CDR3: CAWNRQGSEKLFF. For the CDR3, the DNA is TGTGCCTGGAATCGTCAGGGAAGTGAAAAACTGTTTTTT. Full variable domain (rest looked up from reference TRBV30 and TRBJ1-4): SQTIHQWPATLVQPVGSPLSLECTVEGTSNPNLYWYRQAAGRGLQLLFYSVGIGQISSEVPQNLSASRPQDRQFILSSKKLLLSDSGFYLCAWNRQGSEKLFFGSGTQLSVL.

This clonotype was counted many times. The size of this beta chain means little, since it is a stray read in a library made for alpha chains. The V call is TRBV20-1, the J call TRBJ2-1; perhaps TRBD2 as D (6 bases). CDR3 length: 16 amino acids. The germline gives CDR1 DFQATT, CDR2 SNEGSKA (reference sequence). V was trimmed by 0 bases and J by 4 bases, leaving 16 bases between them. The CDR3 loop reads CSARDGGSLHYNEQFF. The CDR3 nucleotides read TGCAGTGCTAGAGATGGGGGGTCCCTACATTACAATGAGCAGTTCTTC.

Comments on this clonotype: A library prepared for alpha chains yielded this beta chain as an off-target read; its size is of little meaning. V usage is TRBV4-2 and J usage is TRBJ2-1; 10 nucleotides align to TRBD2. This CDR3 has 16 amino acids. The V gene's germline CDR1 is LGHNA and CDR2 YNFKEQ. V was clipped by 0 bases and J by 2 bases; unmatched bases: 1. CDR3 sequence reads: CASSQDGTSAYNEQFF. DNA for the CDR3: TGTGCCAGCAGCCAAGACGGGACTAGCGCCTACAATGAGCAGTTCTTC.

In this sample, this clonotype turned up many times. In a library made to pick up alpha chains, this beta chain is a stray read with a size that means little. The chain links TRBV19 to TRBJ2-2; possible D gene TRBD2, 5 bases. V lost 6 bases to trimming and J lost 3 bases, with 11 bases between them. In germline, CDR1 is LNHDA, CDR2 SQIVND (reference sequence). The CDR3 consists of 14 residues. The CDR3, as DNA: TGTGCCAGTAGGTACGGGGTTTACACCGGGGAGCTGTTTTTT. Encoded protein: CASRYGVYTGELFF.

By share of the sample, this clonotype is medium-sized. This beta chain is off target for a library built for alpha chains, so its abundance means little. V gene TRBV7-6 combines with J gene TRBJ2-4, with 11 nucleotides matching TRBD2. This CDR3 contains 14 residues. With 5 bases clipped from V and 7 bases from J, the junction kept 4 bases outside the gene matches. Germline CDR1 SGHVS, CDR2 FNYEAQ. The CDR3 region is CASSPLAGDNIQYF. CDR3 nucleotides: TGTGCCAGCAGCCCACTAGCGGGAGATAACATTCAGTACTTC.

This clonotype was seen at least ten times. The size of this beta chain means little, since it is a stray read in a library made for alpha chains. The V gene is TRBV3-1, the J gene TRBJ2-1; D is uncertain. The CDR3 runs to 14 residues. Trimming removed 0 bases at V and 3 bases at J, with 6 bases between. The germline V gene has CDR1 LGHDT and CDR2 YNNKEL (reference sequence). This CDR3 is CASSQDLFYNEQFF. The DNA of the CDR3 is TGTGCCAGCAGCCAAGATCTCTTCTACAATGAGCAGTTCTTC.

The sample holds many counts of this clonotype. In a library made to pick up alpha chains, this beta chain is a stray read with a size that means little. The chain links TRBV29-1 to TRBJ2-1, with 11 positions matching TRBD2. Germline trimming cut 4 bases from V and 7 bases from J; bases unmatched to any gene: 6. The CDR3 consists of 14 residues. The germline V gene encodes CDR1 SQVTM and CDR2 ANQGSEA. The CDR3, as DNA: TGCAGCGTTGCGGGACTAGCGGAGCATAATGAGCAGTTCTTC. Its protein is CSVAGLAEHNEQFF.

A note on this clonotype: With the library built for alpha chains, this beta chain is off target and its frequency is not meaningful. The gene calls are TRBV3-1 and TRBJ2-1; the match to TRBD2 covers 8 bases. Germline trimming cut 5 bases from V and 3 bases from J; bases unmatched to any gene: 6. CDR3 length equals 15 residues. The V gene's germline CDR1 is LGHDT and CDR2 YNNKEL (reference sequence). The CDR3 reads CASSKSGGFYNEQFF. The CDR3 DNA is TGTGCCAGCAGCAAAAGCGGGGGTTTCTACAATGAGCAGTTCTTC.

This clonotype was detected many times. This beta chain appears as a stray read in a library generated for alpha chains; its size is not informative. The V gene is TRBV7-3, the J gene TRBJ1-2, with TRBD1 matching over 10 bases. CDR3 length: 13 residues. Germline CDR1 SGHTA, CDR2 FQGTGA. The V and J ends lost 5 bases and 7 bases, in that order; junction bases with no gene match: 4. CDR3 residues: CASSVTGGGGYTF. The CDR3, as DNA: TGTGCCAGCAGCGTGACAGGGGGCGGTGGCTACACCTTC.

This clonotype was recorded at least ten times. This beta chain is an unintended read in a library built for alpha chains; its size means little. The chain is built from TRBV9 and TRBJ1-1; D perhaps matches TRBD1 (5 bases). In germline, CDR1 is SGDLS, CDR2 YYNGEE. Trimming cost V 0 bases and J 4 bases, with 13 bases left between them. The CDR3 runs 15 residues. DNA for the CDR3: TGTGCCAGCAGCGTAGAGCAGGACACAACCACTGAAGCTTTCTTT. It encodes CASSVEQDTTTEAFF.

This clonotype occurred many times. For a library built for alpha chains, this beta chain is a stray read; little rests on its size. The genes are TRBV7-9 and TRBJ1-4; D is unclear. CDR3 length equals 13 residues. Looked up from germline, CDR1 is SEHNR and CDR2 is FQNEAQ (reference sequence). V gave up 1 base and J gave up 5 bases, with 5 bases separating them. The chain's CDR3 is CASSLGGNEKLFF. CDR3 coding DNA: TGTGCCAGCAGCTTAGGCGGAAATGAAAAACTGTTTTTT.

This clonotype was detected ten times or more. This beta chain represents an off-target read in a library built for alpha chains; its size is of limited meaning. The rearrangement links TRBV29-1 to TRBJ1-2; TRBD1 might be the D (5 bases). Trimming cost V 8 bases and J 4 bases, with 11 bases left between them. The germline CDR1 and CDR2 sequences are SQVTM and ANQGSEA. This CDR3 region has 11 residues. The CDR3 loop reads CSFGTLYGYTF. The CDR3 DNA reads TGCAGCTTCGGGACCCTCTATGGCTACACCTTC.